The present entry profiles one T cell receptor beta chain with its context. This record comes from a study of cytomegalovirus exposure and HLA in healthy donors. PCR primers comprised 60 Vbeta and 13 Jbeta primers. Sequencing was performed with immunoSEQ multiplex PCR; in TCRdb, only in-frame clones are kept and a portion is missing. There are about 170,000 clones in the sample; more than 80% occur only once, and about 1.9% lies in the top ten. The V and J ends lost 8 bases and 0 bases, in that order; junction bases with no gene match: 11. The CDR3 runs to 17 residues. CDR1 and CDR2 from the germline V gene are MNHEY and SMNVEV (reference sequence).

This receptor was taken from a woman under 30 in good health and CMV-seronegative. Sequenced sample: PBMCs. This chain connects TRBV27 to TRBJ2-1; 9 nucleotides line up with TRBD2. CDR3 nucleotide sequence: TGTGCCAGCTCCTACGGAGCGGGGGGTATCTCCTACAATGAGCAGTTCTTC. Protein sequence: CASSYGAGGISYNEQFF.